A single sample gave rise to the 25 T cell receptor beta chains below, sequenced in a study of identical twins. MiXCR was run by TCRdb on the 5' RACE reads, yielding one entry per CDR3 protein. The repertoire holds 540,000 or so distinct CDR3 sequences, approximately 20% seen once, with approximately 0.49% in the top ten. The sample also formed part of further work on yellow fever vaccine responses in identical twins.

Sample: CD4+ T cells sorted from blood. These receptors originate from a woman aged 18-30 years in good health.

This clonotype has a count of ten or more. Here the CDR3 reads CASTFGTNTGELFF. The CDR3 nucleotides read TGTGCCAGCACCTTTGGGACGAACACCGGGGAGCTGTTTTTT. J is TRBJ2-2 and V is TRBV12-3 or TRBV12-4, with D uncertain. V was cut by 7 bases and J by 0 bases, with 9 bases left in between. The CDR3 loop spans 14 amino acids.

This clonotype was detected many times. The chain couples TRBV6-2 or TRBV6-3 to TRBJ2-1; TRBD1 aligns across 9 bases. Germline V gives CDR1 MNHEY, CDR2 SVGEGT. The CDR3 covers 15 residues. V lost 4 bases to trimming and J lost 7 bases; unmatched junction nucleotides: 8. CDR3 region: CASSSAGTGMNEQFF. The CDR3 nucleotides are TGTGCCAGCAGTTCGGCCGGGACAGGGATGAATGAGCAGTTCTTC.

The chain is built from TRBV12-3 or TRBV12-4 and TRBJ2-2, with D possibly being TRBD1 or TRBD2 (6 bases each). This CDR3 has 16 amino acids. V lost 3 bases and J lost 4, with 15 bases in between. Here the CDR3 DNA reads TGTGCCAGCAGTTTGGTGGGGGGCACTATCACCGGGGAGCTGTTTTTT. Translating it yields CASSLVGGTITGELFF.

This clonotype was observed a handful of times. J is TRBJ2-1 and V is TRBV13; a possible D gene is TRBD2 (5 bases). The V and J ends lost 2 bases and 5 bases respectively, with 7 bases between them. CDR3 length equals 13 residues. Germline CDR1 and CDR2: PRHDT and FYEKMQ (reference sequence). CDR3 amino acids: CASSLLRDNEQFF. CDR3 nucleotides: TGTGCCAGCAGCTTATTGCGGGACAATGAGCAGTTCTTC. Variable domain in full (rest from reference TRBV13 and TRBJ2-1): AAGVIQSPRHLIKEKRETATLKCYPIPRHDTVYWYQQGPGQDPQFLISFYEKMQSDKGSIPDRFSAQQFSDYHSELNMSSLELGDSALYFCASSLLRDNEQFFGPGTRLTVL.

The chain recombines TRBV24-1 with TRBJ2-1; D is possibly TRBD2 (6 bases). The CDR3 runs 12 residues. Germline lookup yields CDR1 KGHDR and CDR2 SFDVKD. Trimming left V 9 bases short and J 7 bases short, with 12 bases between. The CDR3 region has the DNA TGTGCCACCTCGTATCGGGGGAATGAGCAGTTCTTC. It encodes CATSYRGNEQFF.

The CDR3 is CASRWETGRNTIYF. CDR3 DNA: TGTGCCAGCAGATGGGAGACAGGGAGAAACACCATATATTTT. The chain is built from TRBV12-3 or TRBV12-4 and TRBJ1-3; TRBD1 aligns across 7 bases. V shed 6 bases and J 5 bases; nucleotides not matched to a gene: 7. The CDR3 contains 14 residues.

The chain uses TRBV2 and TRBJ2-3; TRBD2 agrees at 13 bases. This CDR3 comprises 15 residues. Germline values: CDR1 SNHLY, CDR2 FYNNEI. Unmatched junction bases numbered 3, after V lost 5 bases and J lost 4 bases. The CDR3 coding sequence is TGTGCCAGCAGTCGGACTAGCGGGAGATCAGATACGCAGTATTTT. Translated: CASSRTSGRSDTQYF.

This clonotype came up once. The chain couples TRBV2 to TRBJ2-3; 8 bases map to TRBD2. The CDR3 is 16 residues long. The V gene's germline CDR1 is SNHLY and CDR2 FYNNEI. V shed 2 bases, J shed 5 bases, and the junction held 9 bases outside the gene matches. The CDR3 region has the DNA TGTGCCAGCAGTGAAATCCCGGGACTAGGAAGAGATACGCAGTATTTT. The encoded protein is CASSEIPGLGRDTQYF.

The chain has TRBV2 and TRBJ2-3, with a weak D call TRBD1 (5 bases). The V end was cut by 3 bases, the J end by 0 bases, with 10 bases between. CDR3 length: 15 amino acids. The germline CDR1 and CDR2 sequences are SNHLY and FYNNEI. The CDR3 region is CASSDPGSSTDTQYF. In DNA form, the CDR3 reads TGTGCCAGCAGTGATCCAGGGTCTAGCACAGATACGCAGTATTTT.

There are a few counts of this clonotype. The chain uses TRBV27 and TRBJ1-4, with D hard to call. Trimming removed 10 bases at V and 8 bases at J, with 11 bases between. The CDR3 totals 11 residues. Germline V gene lookup returns CDR1 MNHEY and CDR2 SMNVEV (reference sequence). The CDR3 sequence is CATRSVEKLFF. The CDR3, as DNA: TGTGCCACCCGATCAGTGGAAAAACTGTTTTTT.

J is TRBJ2-1 and V is TRBV28; D may be TRBD1 or TRBD2 (6 bases each). CDR3 size: 14 residues. V lost 6 bases, J lost 8 bases, and 17 bases lay in between. In germline, CDR1 is MDHEN, CDR2 SYDVKM. The CDR3, as DNA: TGTGCCAGCAGGACCCAGGGGAGGAACGATGAGCAGTTCTTC. Translated: CASRTQGRNDEQFF.

This clonotype has just a few counts. The rearrangement uses TRBV6-5 and TRBJ2-2, with D tentatively TRBD2 (7 bases). Germline CDR1 reads MNHEY; CDR2 reads SVGAGI. V lost 0 bases to trimming and J lost 6 bases, with 8 bases between them. The CDR3 length is 14 residues. CDR3 sequence reads: CASSYSGGAGELFF. CDR3 DNA: TGTGCCAGCAGTTACTCAGGGGGGGCCGGGGAGCTGTTTTTT.

This clonotype was found a few times. This chain uses TRBV5-1 with TRBJ1-1; 7 positions agree with TRBD1. Germline CDR1 reads SGHRS; CDR2 reads YFSETQ. The CDR3 contains 15 residues. The junction had 6 bases not matched to a gene; V was cut back by 3 bases and J by 1 base. The CDR3 reads CASSWRDSSNTEAFF. CDR3 nucleotides: TGCGCCAGCAGCTGGAGGGACAGTTCGAACACTGAAGCTTTCTTT.

The V call is TRBV19, the J call TRBJ2-1, with 9 bases matching TRBD2. CDR1 and CDR2 from the germline V gene are LNHDA and SQIVND (reference sequence). V lost 6 bases and J lost 2; bases outside the gene matches: 5. The CDR3 has 15 amino acids. The CDR3 DNA is TGTGCCAGTAGCGTAGCGGGAGCGGCCTACAATGAGCAGTTCTTC. Protein sequence: CASSVAGAAYNEQFF.

In DNA, the CDR3 is TGCGCCAGCAGCTTGCCTTCGGCAACTAGCACAGATACGCAGTATTTT. Translation gives CASSLPSATSTDTQYF. The chain has TRBV5-1 and TRBJ2-3; D call uncertain. The CDR3 is 16 amino acids. Germline loops: CDR1 SGHRS, CDR2 YFSETQ. Trimming took 1 base from V and 0 from J, leaving 12 bases between them.

This sequence joins TRBV28 and TRBJ2-1; D gene uncertain. Per the germline V gene, CDR1 is MDHEN and CDR2 is SYDVKM. This CDR3 contains 14 residues. The V gene lost 6 bases and the J gene lost 9 bases, with 18 bases spanning the gap. The CDR3 protein is CASRQTQAAFEQFF. The CDR3 DNA sequence: TGTGCCAGCAGACAAACCCAGGCAGCGTTTGAGCAGTTCTTC.

This rearrangement joins TRBV24-1 to TRBJ2-1, with 8 bases that match TRBD1. This CDR3 region has 15 residues. CDR1 and CDR2 (germline): KGHDR, SFDVKD. The V and J ends lost 3 bases and 6 bases, in that order; junction bases with no gene match: 6. The CDR3 here is CATSDVDRDFNEQFF. DNA of the CDR3: TGTGCCACCAGTGATGTGGACAGGGATTTCAATGAGCAGTTCTTC.

This clonotype was picked up many times. The V call is TRBV29-1, the J call TRBJ1-1; D not certain. Germline values: CDR1 SQVTM, CDR2 ANQGSEA. The CDR3 runs to 14 residues. The V and J ends lost 2 bases and 1 base respectively, with 11 bases between them. The CDR3 nucleotides are TGCAGCGTTGAAAAGGTTTTACGGAACACTGAAGCTTTCTTT. Encoded protein: CSVEKVLRNTEAFF.

V and J are TRBV7-8 and TRBJ2-7; TRBD1 or TRBD2 may be the D gene (5 bases each). The V gene's germline CDR1 is SGHVS and CDR2 FQNEAQ. The germline V and J ends were trimmed by 1 base and 6 bases, with 16 bases remaining between them. CDR3 length: 15 residues. The CDR3 coding sequence is TGTGCCAGCAGCTTAGGCGGGCAGGGCGGCAGCGAGCAGTACGTC. Translation: CASSLGGQGGSEQYV.

This clonotype was found a few times. V usage is TRBV10-3 and J usage is TRBJ2-1, with TRBD2 matching 15 bases. In germline, CDR1 is ENHRY, CDR2 SYGVKD. Losses at the gene ends were 0 bases for V and 1 base for J; bases not matched to a gene: 7. The CDR3 extends over 20 amino acids. The CDR3 reads CAISESRTSGGASSYNEQFF. The DNA of the CDR3 is TGTGCCATCAGTGAGTCGAGGACTAGCGGGGGGGCCTCGTCCTACAATGAGCAGTTCTTC.

The chain uses TRBV20-1 and TRBJ2-2, with D unresolved. Trimming removed 2 bases from V and 0 bases from J, with 13 bases in between. This CDR3 contains 16 residues. The germline gives CDR1 DFQATT, CDR2 SNEGSKA (reference sequence). The chain's CDR3 is CSARKDGASNTGELFF. As DNA, the CDR3 is TGCAGTGCTAGAAAGGACGGCGCCTCGAACACCGGGGAGCTGTTTTTT.

This clonotype has only a few counts. The rearrangement uses TRBV20-1 and TRBJ2-5; 10 bases map to TRBD2. There are 20 residues in the CDR3. The ends lost 1 base at V and 2 bases at J; junction bases unmatched: 19. Germline V gene lookup returns CDR1 DFQATT and CDR2 SNEGSKA (reference sequence). CDR3 coding DNA: TGCAGTGCTAGAGTCCTCACTAGCGGGGTCCCTTTCCCGCGACAAGAGACCCAGTACTTC. Protein sequence: CSARVLTSGVPFPRQETQYF.

The table lists this clonotype with many counts. This chain connects TRBV5-1 to TRBJ2-1, with TRBD1 as a possible D gene (6 bases). Deletions cut 0 bases from V and 7 bases from J, with 11 bases between. The germline V gene encodes CDR1 SGHRS and CDR2 YFSETQ. The CDR3 loop spans 14 amino acids. The CDR3 DNA follows: TGCGCCAGCAGCTTGGACAGGGTGGGGAATGAGCAGTTCTTC. It is translated as CASSLDRVGNEQFF.

The genes are TRBV20-1 and TRBJ2-1, with D unclear. Trimming took off 0 bases at V and 3 bases at J, with 15 bases between the two ends. Per the germline V gene, CDR1 is DFQATT and CDR2 is SNEGSKA (reference sequence). The CDR3 is 16 residues long. CDR3 sequence: CSARDSSEPRYNEQFF. CDR3 DNA: TGCAGTGCTAGAGATTCCTCGGAGCCCCGCTACAATGAGCAGTTCTTC.

This clonotype has only a few counts. This chain uses TRBV28 with TRBJ2-5; perhaps D is TRBD1 or TRBD2 (6 bases each). The CDR3 is 13 amino acids. Germline CDR1 reads MDHEN; CDR2 reads SYDVKM. Trimming removed 10 bases at V and 5 bases at J, with 17 bases between. The CDR3 is CATKGGGRETQYF. In DNA form, the CDR3 reads TGTGCCACCAAAGGAGGGGGACGTGAGACCCAGTACTTC.